What follows are 12 T cell receptor beta chains derived from one specimen sequenced in a study of T cells in women clearing cervical HPV infection. Produced via immunoSEQ multiplex PCR; TCRdb's table is partial and in-frame only. Seen in this sample are approximately 18,000 clones; the ten most common clones hold about 15%. Material for sequencing was blood buffy coat. These TCRs come from a woman between 18 and 75 years old with a cervical HPV16 infection that either progressed to CIN3+ or cleared (not recorded which).

As concerns this clone: Coverage ceases 3 residues before the CDR3 finishes, and the germline J gene fills in the end. This rearrangement joins TRBV2 to TRBJ2-3; TRBD1 matches at 10 bases. Germline V gene lookup returns CDR1 SNHLY and CDR2 FYNNEI. CDR3 length equals 15 residues. The sequenced part of the CDR3 DNA is TGTGCCAGCAGTGGAGGACAGGGGGATAATCAGCCG. Its protein product is CASSGGQGDNQP. The whole CDR3 is CASSGGQGDNQPQYF.

The CDR3 sequence: CASSPSGTYYNDYTF. The sequenced CDR3 bases are TGTGCCAGCTCACCATCCGGGACTTACTACAATGAC. This chain uses TRBV18 with TRBJ1-2; tentative D call: TRBD1 (5 bases). The read stops 3 residues short of the end of the CDR3; the missing end is completed from the germline J gene. This CDR3 region has 15 residues. The V gene's germline CDR1 is KGHSH and CDR2 LQKENI.

Concerning this clone: The CDR3 end is not reached by the read, which stops 3 residues before it; the germline J gene fills it in. This chain links TRBV19 with TRBJ1-2; 7 nucleotides match TRBD1. The CDR3 extends over 15 amino acids. Germline V CDR1 and CDR2: LNHDA, SQIVND (reference sequence). Incomplete CDR3 DNA: TGTGCCAGTAGTGCAGGGGGTCAGTCCAAAAACATC. Protein: CASSAGGQSKNI. Given in full, the CDR3 is CASSAGGQSKNIYTF.

The sequenced part of the CDR3 DNA is TGTGCCTGGGCAGGGGGAGTCTCCTACGAG. Translating gives CAWAGGVSYE. The full CDR3 is CAWAGGVSYEQYF. The chain is built from TRBV30 and TRBJ2-7, with TRBD1 identical over 7 bases. The missing CDR3 end, 3 residues past where the read stops, is filled in from the germline J gene. Trimming at V came to 5 bases and at J to 0 bases, leaving 4 bases not matched to a gene. This CDR3 is 13 amino acids long. The germline CDR1 and CDR2 sequences are GTSNPN and SVGIG (reference sequence). The full variable domain, in which reference TRBV30 and TRBJ2-7 provide the parts outside the CDR3, is SQTIHQWPATLVQPVGSPLSLECTVEGTSNPNLYWYRQAAGRGLQLLFYSVGIGQISSEVPQNLSASRPQDRQFILSSKKLLLSDSGFYLCAWAGGVSYEQYFGPGTRLTVT.

Worth noting for this clone: The CDR3 end falls 3 residues outside the read, so it is completed with the germline J gene. V gene TRBV7-9 combines with J gene TRBJ1-2; 9 bases map to TRBD1. The CDR3 totals 14 residues. Looked up from germline, CDR1 is SEHNR and CDR2 is FQNEAQ (reference sequence). CDR3 protein: CASSQGDRANDYTF. CDR3 bases read: TGTGCCAGCAGCCAAGGGGACAGGGCTAACGAC.

On this clone: The DNA ends 3 residues before the CDR3 does, and the rest of the CDR3 is filled in from the germline J gene. V gene TRBV18 combines with J gene TRBJ2-7; the D gene is possibly TRBD1 (5 bases). Germline lookup yields CDR1 KGHSH and CDR2 LQKENI. Between the trimmed V and J ends, which lost 4 bases and 6 bases, there was a span of 22 bases. The CDR3 has 16 residues. This CDR3 reads CASSRSTGPQFGEQYF. The part of the CDR3 DNA that was read is TGTGCCAGCTCACGCTCCACAGGTCCCCAATTTGGCGAG.

A word on this clone: The CDR3 extends 3 residues past the end of the read, so its final part is completed from the germline J gene. This chain uses TRBV5-1 with TRBJ2-5; D is possibly TRBD2 (6 bases). V lost 5 bases to trimming and J lost 3 bases, with 14 bases between them. Germline V lookup: CDR1 SGHRS, CDR2 YFSETQ. The length of the CDR3 is 14 residues. Partial CDR3 DNA: TGCGCCAGCAGTCCAGGACCGGGGGAAGAGACC. Amino acids: CASSPGPGEET. The whole CDR3 protein is CASSPGPGEETQYF.

CDR3 in amino acids: CAWSGQGAGAYNEQFF. The sequenced CDR3 bases are TGTGCCTGGAGTGGACAGGGGGCCGGGGCCTACAATGAG. V and J are TRBV30 and TRBJ2-1; 10 bases agree with TRBD1. The CDR3 extends 3 residues past the end of the read, so its final part is completed from the germline J gene. V gave up 1 base and J gave up 2 bases; unmatched junction bases: 5. The V gene's germline CDR1 is GTSNPN and CDR2 SVGIG (reference sequence). This CDR3 spans 16 amino acids.

The CDR3 reads CASSEAAGLNYGYTF. Incomplete CDR3 DNA: TGTGCCAGCAGTGAAGCAGCGGGGCTCAACTATGGC. The chain links TRBV6-1 to TRBJ1-2; D is perhaps TRBD1 (5 bases). The read terminates 3 residues ahead of where the CDR3 ends, so the germline J gene completes it. Germline V gives CDR1 MNHNS, CDR2 SASEGT. The CDR3 has 15 amino acids. V lost 0 bases, J lost 2 bases, and 10 bases lay in between.

A note on this clone: The read halts 3 residues ahead of the CDR3 end, with the missing end drawn from the germline J gene. The chain combines TRBV6-2 or TRBV6-3 with TRBJ2-1; D uncertain. The germline V gene has CDR1 MNHEY and CDR2 SVGEGT. The germline V and J ends were trimmed by 8 bases and 4 bases, with 9 bases remaining between them. The CDR3 extends over 12 amino acids. CDR3 protein: CASGPFYNEQFF. The part of the CDR3 DNA that was read is TGTGCCAGCGGGCCATTTTACAATGAG.

Turning to this clone: The CDR3 goes on 3 residues after the read ends, and that part is filled in from the germline J gene. This chain links TRBV6-2 or TRBV6-3 with TRBJ2-2; 9 bases match TRBD2. J was trimmed by 4 bases and V by 2 bases; bases with no gene match: 8. From germline, CDR1 is MNHEY and CDR2 SVGEGT. The CDR3 consists of 17 residues. The part of the CDR3 DNA that was read is TGTGCCAGCAGTTACCTCAGAGGCGGGGGGGGCACCGGGGAG. This encodes CASSYLRGGGGTGE. The complete CDR3 sequence is CASSYLRGGGGTGELFF.

The CDR3 sequence: CASSLTTSGAPRTDTYTF. CDR3 DNA (partial): TGTGCCAGCTCTTTAACCACATCAGGGGCTCCACGCACAGATACC. V gene TRBV18 combines with J gene TRBJ1-2, with a tentative D call TRBD1 (6 bases). The read is 3 residues too short to cover the CDR3 end, so that end is filled in from the germline J gene. The CDR3 covers 18 residues. The germline V gene encodes CDR1 KGHSH and CDR2 LQKENI.